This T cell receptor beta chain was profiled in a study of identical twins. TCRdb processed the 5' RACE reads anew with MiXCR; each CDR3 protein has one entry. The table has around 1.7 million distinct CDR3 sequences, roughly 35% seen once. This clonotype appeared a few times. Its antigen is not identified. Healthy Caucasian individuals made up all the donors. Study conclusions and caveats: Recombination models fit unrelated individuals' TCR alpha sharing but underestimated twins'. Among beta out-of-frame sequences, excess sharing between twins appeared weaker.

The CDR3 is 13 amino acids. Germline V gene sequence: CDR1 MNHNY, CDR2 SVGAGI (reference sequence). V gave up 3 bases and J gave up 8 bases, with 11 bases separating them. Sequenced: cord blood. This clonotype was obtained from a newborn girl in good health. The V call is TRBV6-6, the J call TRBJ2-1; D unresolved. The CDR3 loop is CASSYVGWDEQFF. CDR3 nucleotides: TGTGCCAGCAGTTATGTAGGGTGGGATGAGCAGTTCTTC.